The clone carrying this TCR beta chain was seen many times. The data originate from a study of T cells in Graves' hyperthyroidism and ophthalmopathy. The TCR beta CDR3 regions underwent amplification using RNA transcripts as the source. TCR CDR3 underwent first-round RT-PCR with the HTBI primer set. TCRdb re-analysed the multiplex PCR reads in MiXCR, keeping a single row per CDR3 protein. In the table there are 700,000 or so distinct CDR3 sequences, approximately 16% of which are singletons. Trimming shortened V by 3 bases and J by 0 bases, and 11 bases separated the two germline ends. Germline-derived CDR1 and CDR2 are SGHAT and FQNNGV. The CDR3 is 15 residues long.

The chain joins TRBV11-2 to TRBJ1-1; D is ambiguous. The TCR comes from a man between 18 and 35 years old with Graves' hyperthyroidism. Sequenced: blood. The CDR3 bases are TGTGCCAGCAGCTTGGGCTATGGGATGAACACTGAAGCTTTCTTT. Its translation is CASSLGYGMNTEAFF.